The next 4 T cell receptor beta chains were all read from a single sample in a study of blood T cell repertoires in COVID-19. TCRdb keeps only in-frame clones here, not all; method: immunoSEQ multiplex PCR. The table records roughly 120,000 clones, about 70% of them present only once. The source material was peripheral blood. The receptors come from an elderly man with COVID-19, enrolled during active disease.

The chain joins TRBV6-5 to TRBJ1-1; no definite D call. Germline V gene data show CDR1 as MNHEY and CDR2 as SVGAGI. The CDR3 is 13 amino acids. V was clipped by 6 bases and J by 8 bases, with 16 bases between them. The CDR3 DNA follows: TGTGCCAGCAGCGAGTGGGCTCTAACGGAAGCTTTCTTT. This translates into CASSEWALTEAFF.

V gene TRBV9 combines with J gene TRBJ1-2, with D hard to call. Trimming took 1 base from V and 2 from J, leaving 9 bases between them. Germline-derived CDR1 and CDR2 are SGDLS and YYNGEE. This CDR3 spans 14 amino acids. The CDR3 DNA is TGTGCCAGCAGCGTAAAGCCAGCGAACTATGGCTACACCTTC. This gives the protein CASSVKPANYGYTF.

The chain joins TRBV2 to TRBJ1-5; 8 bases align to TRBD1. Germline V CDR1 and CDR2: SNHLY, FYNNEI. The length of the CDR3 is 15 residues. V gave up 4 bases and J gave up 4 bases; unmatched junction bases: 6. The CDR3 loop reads CASSVQGGRNQPQHF. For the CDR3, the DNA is TGTGCCAGCAGTGTACAGGGGGGTAGAAATCAGCCCCAGCATTTT.

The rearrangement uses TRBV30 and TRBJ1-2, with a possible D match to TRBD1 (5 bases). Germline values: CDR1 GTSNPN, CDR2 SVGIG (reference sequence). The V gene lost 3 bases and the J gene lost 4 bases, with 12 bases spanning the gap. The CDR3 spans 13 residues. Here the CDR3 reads CAWSLTVSYGYTF. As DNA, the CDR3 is TGTGCCTGGAGCCTGACAGTCTCCTATGGCTACACCTTC.